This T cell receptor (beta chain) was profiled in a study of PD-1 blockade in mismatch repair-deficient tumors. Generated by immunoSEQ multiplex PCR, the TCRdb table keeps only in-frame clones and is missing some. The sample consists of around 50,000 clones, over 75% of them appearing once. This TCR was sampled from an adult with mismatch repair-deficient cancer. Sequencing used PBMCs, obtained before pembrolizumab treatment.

The CDR3 bases are TGTGCCAGCAGCTTAGGGGTTAGTGCCTACAATGAGCAGTTCTTC. Translation: CASSLGVSAYNEQFF. This chain connects TRBV7-2 to TRBJ2-1; D call uncertain. The CDR3 contains 15 residues. Trimming stripped 1 base from V and 2 bases from J, with 9 bases between. Germline V CDR1 and CDR2: SGHTA, FQGNSA.